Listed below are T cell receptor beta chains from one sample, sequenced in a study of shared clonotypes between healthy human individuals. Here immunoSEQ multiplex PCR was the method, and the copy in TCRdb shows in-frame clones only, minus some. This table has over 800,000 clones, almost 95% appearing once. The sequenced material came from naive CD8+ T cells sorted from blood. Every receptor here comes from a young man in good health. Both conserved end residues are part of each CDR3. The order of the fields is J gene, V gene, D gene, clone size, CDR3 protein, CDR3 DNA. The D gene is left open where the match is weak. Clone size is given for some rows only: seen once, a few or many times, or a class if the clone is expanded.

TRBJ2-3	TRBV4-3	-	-	CASSQFRWERGTDTQYF	TGCGCCAGCAGCCAATTCCGTTGGGAGCGGGGCACAGATACGCAGTATTTT
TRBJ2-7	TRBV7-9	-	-	CASSLEWTATYEQYF	TGTGCCAGCAGCTTAGAGTGGACAGCAACCTACGAGCAGTACTTC
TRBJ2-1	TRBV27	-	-	CASTSRSSYNEQFF	TGTGCCAGCACCTCGAGGAGCTCCTACAATGAGCAGTTCTTC
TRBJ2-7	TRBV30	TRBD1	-	CAWSKSGDRAYEQYF	TGTGCCTGGAGTAAATCCGGGGACAGGGCTTACGAGCAGTACTTC
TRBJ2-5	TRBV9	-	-	CASSGSTFQETQYF	TGTGCCAGCAGCGGATCGACATTCCAAGAGACCCAGTACTTC
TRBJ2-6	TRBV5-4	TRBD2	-	CASSFRLAGGPSGANVLTF	TGTGCCAGCAGCTTTAGACTAGCGGGAGGGCCGTCTGGGGCCAACGTCCTGACTTTC
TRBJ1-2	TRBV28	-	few	CASSPGGGYGGYTF	TGTGCCAGCAGCCCTGGGGGAGGGTACGGTGGCTACACCTTC
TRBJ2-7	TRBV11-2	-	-	CASIGRGALAEQYF	TGTGCCAGCATCGGGAGAGGGGCGCTAGCCGAGCAGTACTTC
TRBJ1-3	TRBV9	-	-	CASSPDPVSGNTIYF	TGTGCCAGCAGTCCGGACCCTGTTTCTGGAAACACCATATATTTT
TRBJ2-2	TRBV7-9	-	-	CASSFDTGELFF	TGTGCCAGCAGCTTCGACACCGGGGAGCTGTTTTTT
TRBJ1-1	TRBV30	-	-	CAWRGLLNTEAFF	TGTGCCTGGAGGGGACTTCTGAACACTGAAGCTTTCTTT